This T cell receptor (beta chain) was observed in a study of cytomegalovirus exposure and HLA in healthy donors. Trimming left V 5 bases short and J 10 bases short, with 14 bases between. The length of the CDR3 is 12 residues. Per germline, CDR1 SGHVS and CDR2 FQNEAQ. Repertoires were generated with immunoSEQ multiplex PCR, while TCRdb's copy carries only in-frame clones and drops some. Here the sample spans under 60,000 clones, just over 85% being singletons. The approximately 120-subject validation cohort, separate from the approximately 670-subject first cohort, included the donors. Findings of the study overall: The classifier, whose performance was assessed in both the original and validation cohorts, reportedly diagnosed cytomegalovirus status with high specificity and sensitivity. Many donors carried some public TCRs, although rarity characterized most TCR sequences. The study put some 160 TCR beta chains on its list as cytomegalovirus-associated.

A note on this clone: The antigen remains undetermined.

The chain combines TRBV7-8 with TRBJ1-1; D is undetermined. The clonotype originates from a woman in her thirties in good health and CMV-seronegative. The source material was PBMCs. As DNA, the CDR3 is TGTGCCAGCAGCCCCAGCGGGATAGGAGCTTTCTTT. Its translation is CASSPSGIGAFF. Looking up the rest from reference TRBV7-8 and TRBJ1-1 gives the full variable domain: GAGVSQSPRYKVAKRGQDVALRCDPISGHVSLFWYQQALGQGPEFLTYFQNEAQLDKSGLPSDRFFAERPEGSVSTLKIQRTQQEDSAVYLCASSPSGIGAFFGQGTRLTVV.